A selection of T cell receptor beta chains follows, all from one sample in a study of blood T cell repertoires in COVID-19. TCRdb keeps only in-frame clones here, not all; method: immunoSEQ multiplex PCR. The sample carries roughly 100,000 clones, 84% recorded once. What was sequenced was peripheral blood. These receptors were obtained from a man in his forties with active or convalescent COVID-19. Each CDR3 is given with its conserved first and last residue. Each record gives: J gene, V gene, clone size, D gene, CDR3 protein, CDR3 DNA. The D gene is left open where the match is weak. Clone size, where shown, is once, few, many, or a class for clones that have expanded.

TRBJ1-6	TRBV3-1/TRBV3-2	.	.	CASRQRTLSNSYNSPLHF	TGTGCCAGCAGACAGAGGACACTTTCTAACTCCTATAATTCACCCCTCCACTTT
TRBJ2-5	TRBV30	.	.	CAWSVSGIQETQYF	TGTGCCTGGAGTGTCTCCGGGATCCAAGAGACCCAGTACTTC
TRBJ1-1	TRBV11-1	few	.	CASSLEQLNTEAFF	TGTGCCAGCAGCTTAGAACAACTGAACACTGAAGCTTTCTTT
TRBJ2-7	TRBV5-1	.	.	CASSFQAEPYEQYF	TGCGCCAGCAGCTTTCAGGCTGAACCCTACGAGCAGTACTTC
TRBJ1-2	TRBV2	.	.	CASSVGRVLDGYTF	TGTGCCAGCAGTGTAGGCAGGGTGCTTGATGGCTACACCTTC
TRBJ2-1	TRBV5-1	.	.	CASRLGHSYNEQFF	TGCGCCAGCAGATTAGGACACTCCTACAATGAGCAGTTCTTC
TRBJ2-7	TRBV7-2	.	.	CASSLGQAGNEQYF	TGTGCCAGCAGCCTTGGACAAGCTGGGAACGAGCAGTACTTC
TRBJ2-7	TRBV9	.	TRBD1	CASSVAGQGVYEQYF	TGTGCCAGCAGCGTAGCGGGACAGGGAGTTTACGAGCAGTACTTC
TRBJ1-2	TRBV12-3/TRBV12-4	.	TRBD1	CASSLPGGLGYTF	TGTGCCAGCAGTTTACCAGGGGGTCTTGGCTACACCTTC
TRBJ2-5	TRBV5-5	.	TRBD2	CASSLALAGTQETQYF	TGTGCCAGCAGCTTGGCGCTAGCGGGGACGCAGGAGACCCAGTACTTC
TRBJ1-1	TRBV14	.	.	CASSLQYMNTEAFF	TGTGCCAGCAGCCTACAGTACATGAACACTGAAGCTTTCTTT
TRBJ1-3	TRBV2	few	.	CASSSHGGRSGNTIYF	TGTGCCAGCAGTTCCCACGGAGGGAGATCTGGAAACACCATATATTTT
TRBJ2-5	TRBV11-1	.	.	CASSDTKETQYF	TGTGCCAGCAGTGACACGAAAGAGACCCAGTACTTC
TRBJ2-2	TRBV5-4	.	.	CAIPMPGEANTGELFF	TGTGCCATCCCAATGCCCGGGGAAGCGAACACCGGGGAGCTGTTTTTT
TRBJ2-5	TRBV5-1	.	TRBD2	CASSPSGGAGETQYF	TGCGCCAGCAGTCCTAGCGGGGGGGCAGGAGAGACCCAGTACTTC
TRBJ1-2	TRBV27	.	TRBD1	CASGWPQGGGYGYTF	TGTGCCAGCGGATGGCCCCAGGGGGGTGGCTATGGCTACACCTTC
TRBJ1-2	TRBV19	.	TRBD1	CASSIDLGGGSYGYTF	TGTGCCAGTAGTATAGATCTAGGAGGGGGCAGCTATGGCTACACCTTC
TRBJ1-6	TRBV7-9	.	TRBD1	CAWATGNSPLHF	TGTGCCTGGGCGACAGGGAATTCACCCCTCCACTTT
TRBJ1-1	TRBV3-1/TRBV3-2	many	TRBD1	CASSPLQGMNTEAFF	TGTGCCAGCAGCCCCTTACAGGGGATGAACACTGAAGCTTTCTTT
TRBJ1-6	TRBV29-1	.	.	CSVEVEGSPLHF	TGCAGCGTTGAAGTGGAGGGTTCACCCCTCCACTTT